This section outlines one T cell receptor (beta chain) sequence together with its context. The data were taken from a study of blood T cell repertoires in COVID-19. Study information: The origin of the acute and convalescent COVID-19 samples was the United States, Italy and Spain. Nucleic acid was either cDNA or gDNA, and it came from T cells, B-cell-depleted T cells, or PBMCs.

Sequencing used immunoSEQ multiplex PCR; TCRdb keeps in-frame clones, though not all of them. The data show approximately 240,000 clones, roughly 80% seen once. The junction had 13 bases not matched to a gene; V was cut back by 7 bases and J by 2 bases. Germline values: CDR1 MGHDK, CDR2 SYGVNS. The CDR3 contains 16 residues. Sample: peripheral blood. V gene TRBV25-1 combines with J gene TRBJ2-5, with TRBD1 identical over 7 bases. The clonotype was recovered from a woman younger than 45 who had recovered from COVID-19. For the CDR3, the DNA is TGTGCCAGCACGGCGCAGACAGGGCTCCTTCAAGAGACCCAGTACTTC. Its protein product is CASTAQTGLLQETQYF.